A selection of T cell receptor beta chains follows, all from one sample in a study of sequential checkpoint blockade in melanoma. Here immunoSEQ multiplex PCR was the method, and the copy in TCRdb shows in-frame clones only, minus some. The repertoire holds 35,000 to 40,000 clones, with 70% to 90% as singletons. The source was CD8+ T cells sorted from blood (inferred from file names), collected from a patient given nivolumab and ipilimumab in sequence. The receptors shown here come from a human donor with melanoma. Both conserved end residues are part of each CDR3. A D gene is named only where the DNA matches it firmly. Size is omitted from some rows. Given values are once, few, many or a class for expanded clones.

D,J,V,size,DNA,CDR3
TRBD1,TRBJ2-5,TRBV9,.,TGTGCCAGCAGCACGCTCGAATCGGGACAGTACTGTGAGACCCAGTACTTC,CASSTLESGQYCETQYF
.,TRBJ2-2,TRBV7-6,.,TGTGCCAGCAGCTCCGGACAGTGGAACACCGGGGAGCTGTTTTTT,CASSSGQWNTGELFF
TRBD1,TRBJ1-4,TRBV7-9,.,TGTGCCAGCAGCTCCACCGGGACAGCTTCTGAAAAACTGTTTTTT,CASSSTGTASEKLFF
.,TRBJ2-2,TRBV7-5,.,TGTGTCAGAAGCTTAGCGCTTTACAGGGCAGTGGTCACCGGGGAGCTGTTTTTT,CVRSLALYRAVVTGELFF
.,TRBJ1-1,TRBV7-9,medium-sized,TGTGCCAGCAGCCCATGGGGGGGCCAGGACACTGAAGCTTTCTTT,CASSPWGGQDTEAFF
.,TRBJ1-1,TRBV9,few,TGTGCCAGCAGCGTGGGAGAAATGAACACTGAAGCTTTCTTT,CASSVGEMNTEAFF
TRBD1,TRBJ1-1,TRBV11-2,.,TGTGCCAGCAGCCTCGGACAGGAATATGCTGAAGCTTTCTTT,CASSLGQEYAEAFF
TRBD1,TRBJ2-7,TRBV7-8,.,TGTGCCAGCAGCTCGAGGACAGGGAACCCTTACGAGCAGTACTTC,CASSSRTGNPYEQYF
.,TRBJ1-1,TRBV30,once,TGTGCCTGGAGTGTACTGGGACACATGAACACTGAAGCTTTCTTT,CAWSVLGHMNTEAFF
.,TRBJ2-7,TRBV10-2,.,TGCGCCACCCTCGAACTAGTGGTTGGCGAGCAGTACTTC,CATLELVVGEQYF
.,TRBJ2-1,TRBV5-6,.,TGTGCCAGCAGTCTACCGGGACAGGGTCGGACTAGCGGTCACGGGGAGCAGTTCTTC,CASSLPGQGRTSGHGEQFF
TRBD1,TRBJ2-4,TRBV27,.,TGTGCCAGCAGTGAACACAGGGGGCGAGGGACCAAAAACATTCAGTACTTC,CASSEHRGRGTKNIQYF
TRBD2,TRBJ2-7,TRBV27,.,TGTGCCAGCAGCCCGGGGAGGGTACCTCCCTACGAGCAGTACTTC,CASSPGRVPPYEQYF
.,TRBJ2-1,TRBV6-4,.,TGTGCCAGCAGTGACGAGGACACCTCCTACAATGAGCAGTTCTTC,CASSDEDTSYNEQFF
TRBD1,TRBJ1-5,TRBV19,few,TGTGCCAGTAGCAATCTGATCCAGGGGGCTCAGCCCCAGCATTTT,CASSNLIQGAQPQHF
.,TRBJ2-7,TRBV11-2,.,TGTGCCAGCAGCTTAGATGAAAGAGACGAGCAGTACTTC,CASSLDERDEQYF
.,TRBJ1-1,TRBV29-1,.,TGCAGCGTTGAAGGCGCCAGGGCTGATGAAGCTTTCTTT,CSVEGARADEAFF
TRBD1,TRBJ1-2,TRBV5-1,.,TGCGCCAGCAGCTTGGGGACAGGGTTTGGCTACACCTTC,CASSLGTGFGYTF